This TCR beta chain emerged from a study of Graves' ophthalmopathy and Graves' hyperthyroidism listed by TCRdb under 2018. Some background on the complete study: Peripheral blood was collected at initial diagnosis, before any treatment. The study used TCR beta repertoire signatures to distinguish Graves' ophthalmopathy from Graves' hyperthyroidism and to predict progression to ophthalmopathy. In total, 120 to 150 blood samples were TCR-sequenced: 43 ophthalmopathy, some 72 hyperthyroidism and roughly 17 hyperthyroidism-to-ophthalmopathy patients. To explore V-J signatures distinguishing ophthalmopathy from hyperthyroidism, a discovery set of some 100 patients (about 43 ophthalmopathy, some 57 stable hyperthyroidism) was enrolled. The independent validation cohort included 18 to 20 hyperthyroidism patients plus 17 patients who later progressed from hyperthyroidism to ophthalmopathy. T-cell repertoires of thyroid tissue and blood were compared in six hyperthyroidism patients. After sampling, hyperthyroidism patients received methimazole starting at 30 mg daily, and ophthalmopathy patients received high-dose intravenous methylprednisolone. The 95 to 100 discovery patients were divided at random into training and test sets in a 7:3 ratio. The paper as a whole reports these results and caveats: No statistical method was used to predetermine the sample size, and group allocation was not hidden from the investigators. Ophthalmopathy was separated from stable hyperthyroidism by the 13-signature model with about 88% sensitivity and approximately 84% specificity in cross-validation and with 80%/75% in the test set. In validation, the model predicted ophthalmopathy progression with about 71% sensitivity and roughly 78% specificity; approximately 12 predicted patients were CT-confirmed with GO in a median of 6.5 months. Among expanded thyroid clonotypes with frequency above 0.001, most also showed up in blood, which suggests that blood repertoires may reflect the thyroid immune response.

The germline V gene (reference sequence) gives CDR1 as MNHEY and CDR2 as SMNVEV. The CDR3 covers 13 residues, taking in both the cysteine and the phenylalanine. Solely the CDR3 DNA is kept, with 39 bases framed from the first base. The trim is 5 bases for V and 1 base for J, with a gap of 8 bases between the germline ends. This clonotype showed up many times. Its antigen is unknown. No clone much larger than this one lies a single base away; base qualities are absent. Hyperthyroidism was defined as stable when no progression to ophthalmopathy occurred within 18 months of follow-up. Hyperthyroidism patients were newly diagnosed, were aged 18 to 65 years, and had a disease duration under 2 months. Patients with other autoimmune diseases, uncontrolled infections, pregnancy or lactation were excluded. Diagnosis was based on clinical symptoms, serum thyroxine, TRAb, thyroid ultrasound and orbital computed tomography. PBMCs were isolated from approximately 10 ml of fresh peripheral blood by Ficoll-Paque density gradient centrifugation. Total RNA was extracted using Trizol reagent, and RNA quality was checked on an Agilent 2100 Bioanalyzer.

For repertoire sequencing, the TCR beta CDR3 regions were amplified from RNA transcripts. The first round was an RT-PCR using HTBI primers with the Qiagen OneStep RT-PCR kit, and this first round was followed by a second-round multiplex PCR, then size selection and purification. The libraries underwent paired-end sequencing with 100 bp reads on an Illumina HiSeq2000. From the authors' description of their analysis: SOAPnuke was used for read processing, and reads with adapters, uncalled bases, a mean Phred below 15, or no exact constant-primer or identifier match were discarded. COPE v1.2.5 was used to merge the high-quality paired reads. Unique nucleotide sequences were defined as clonotypes and aligned to IMGT TRB V, D and J references using MiTCR v1.1. The analysis was limited to V-J combinations with a frequency above 0.0001, which together covered over 98% of repertoires. For each V-J combination, a TCR clonal expansion and chaos score was defined as F50 clonal expansion divided by the chaos observed in the TCRdist matrix. Features were reduced by Welch's t-statistics and random forest to over ten V-J combinations, which fed a naive Bayes classifier. Thyroid-blood repertoire similarity was quantified with the Morisita-Horn index. TCRdb reprocessed the public reads (quality trimming at Q25 with fastp, clone calling with MiXCR) and kept in-frame beta chains. Merged by CDR3 protein, the rows form single entries marked with the most common genes and DNA. TCRdb's processing, not the authors', yielded these V and J calls. Here the sample has hundreds of thousands of distinct CDR3 sequences; over 20% occur a single time. In total, the top ten clones hold approximately 3% of the sample.

This receptor was taken from a woman in her late teens or twenties with stable Graves' hyperthyroidism. Donor details come from another sample of the same person, matched by shared clones. The sequenced material came from peripheral blood. The chain employs TRBV27 and TRBJ1-2, with a tentative D gene TRBD1 over 5 matching bases. The nucleotide sequence reads as follows: TGTGCCAGCAGTCGACAGAATAACTATGGCTACACCTTC. Its translation reads: CASSRQNNYGYTF.